The present T cell receptor beta chain was sequenced within a study of blood T cell repertoires in COVID-19. Germline CDR1 is SQVTM and CDR2 is ANQGSEA. V gave up 1 base and J gave up 0 bases; unmatched junction bases: 3. This CDR3 comprises 14 residues. Profiled with immunoSEQ multiplex PCR; TCRdb holds only in-frame clones, not every one. The sample gives about 280,000 clones, 90% of which show up once; 1.7% is in the top ten. This chain joins TRBV29-1 and TRBJ2-7, with 7 positions matching TRBD2. The TCR sequence derives from a woman aged 18-30 years with acute COVID-19. Material for sequencing was PBMCs or T cells enriched from blood (not recorded which). Written as DNA, the CDR3 is TGCAGCGTTGAAGGGGGGGGATCCTCCTACGAGCAGTACTTC. Amino acid sequence: CSVEGGGSSYEQYF.